A selection of T cell receptor beta chains follows, all from one sample in a study of blood T cell repertoires in COVID-19. TCRdb keeps only in-frame clones here, not all; method: immunoSEQ multiplex PCR. In the table there are around 270,000 clones, 80% to 90% of which are singletons. Sequencing was performed on peripheral blood. The receptors shown here come from a man aged 35 to 55 with acute or convalescent COVID-19. CDR3s include the opening cysteine and the closing phenylalanine or tryptophan. Fields, in order: V gene, clone size, J gene, D gene, CDR3 DNA, CDR3 protein. D genes are given only for firm matches. Only some rows state a clone size, as once, few, many or a class for expanded clones.

v_call: TRBV15
clone_size: -
j_call: TRBJ1-3
d_call: -
cdr3_nt: TGTGCCACCAGCAGAGATCCGCCCCGAGGACTCTCTGGAAACACCATATATTTT
cdr3_aa: CATSRDPPRGLSGNTIYF

v_call: TRBV11-2
clone_size: -
j_call: TRBJ2-7
d_call: -
cdr3_nt: TGTGCCAGCAGCCATACCGAGACTAGATACGAGCAGTACTTC
cdr3_aa: CASSHTETRYEQYF

v_call: TRBV21-1
clone_size: -
j_call: TRBJ1-4
d_call: -
cdr3_nt: TGTGCCAGCAGCAAAGGGAGGCCAGGGGTTGCCCCAACTAATGAAAAACTGTTTTTT
cdr3_aa: CASSKGRPGVAPTNEKLFF

v_call: TRBV15
clone_size: -
j_call: TRBJ2-7
d_call: TRBD1
cdr3_nt: TGTGCCACCAGCCCTGAACCGGGACAGGGGACGAGGGAGCAGTACTTC
cdr3_aa: CATSPEPGQGTREQYF

v_call: TRBV15
clone_size: -
j_call: TRBJ1-1
d_call: -
cdr3_nt: TGTGCCACCAGCAGGGGGGGGGCGCGGACTGAAGCTTTCTTT
cdr3_aa: CATSRGGARTEAFF

v_call: TRBV30
clone_size: -
j_call: TRBJ1-5
d_call: -
cdr3_nt: TGTGCCTGGAGTATGACAGCGAGGCAGCCCCAGCATTTT
cdr3_aa: CAWSMTARQPQHF

v_call: TRBV6-2/TRBV6-3
clone_size: -
j_call: TRBJ2-6
d_call: -
cdr3_nt: TGTGCCAGCAGTTACCGAGGAACTGGGGCCAACGTCCTGACTTTC
cdr3_aa: CASSYRGTGANVLTF

v_call: TRBV6-4
clone_size: -
j_call: TRBJ2-2
d_call: TRBD1
cdr3_nt: TGTGCCAGCAGTGACTCGACCGCCCAGGGGGTAGCCCCGAACACCGGGGAGCTGTTTTTT
cdr3_aa: CASSDSTAQGVAPNTGELFF

v_call: TRBV5-1
clone_size: -
j_call: TRBJ1-2
d_call: -
cdr3_nt: TGCGCCAGCAGCCCAGTGGGAGGGGACACCTATGGCTACACCTTC
cdr3_aa: CASSPVGGDTYGYTF

v_call: TRBV3-1/TRBV3-2
clone_size: -
j_call: TRBJ2-7
d_call: -
cdr3_nt: TGTGCCAGCAGCCAAATGGCGACAGCGAACTACGAGCAGTACTTC
cdr3_aa: CASSQMATANYEQYF

v_call: TRBV4-1
clone_size: -
j_call: TRBJ2-1
d_call: TRBD2
cdr3_nt: TGCGCCAGCACCCAGCATGGAGCGGGGGGGCAGGATGAGCAGTTCTTC
cdr3_aa: CASTQHGAGGQDEQFF

v_call: TRBV28
clone_size: once
j_call: TRBJ1-2
d_call: -
cdr3_nt: TGTGCCAGCGGAGAGCCGAATGGCTACACCTTC
cdr3_aa: CASGEPNGYTF

v_call: TRBV19
clone_size: -
j_call: TRBJ1-1
d_call: -
cdr3_nt: TGTGCCAGTAGTATAGTGGATGGGAGGACTGAAGCTTTCTTT
cdr3_aa: CASSIVDGRTEAFF

v_call: TRBV24-1
clone_size: -
j_call: TRBJ1-5
d_call: -
cdr3_nt: TGTGCCACCAGTGACCCTAGAACAGGGAATCAGCCCCAGCATTTT
cdr3_aa: CATSDPRTGNQPQHF

v_call: TRBV6-6
clone_size: -
j_call: TRBJ2-2
d_call: -
cdr3_nt: TGTGCCAGTTTGGCGGGGACCGGGGAGCTGTTTTTT
cdr3_aa: CASLAGTGELFF

v_call: TRBV6-1
clone_size: -
j_call: TRBJ2-3
d_call: TRBD1
cdr3_nt: TGTGCCAGCACCCAAGGACAGGGGGGGATGGATACGCAGTATTTT
cdr3_aa: CASTQGQGGMDTQYF

v_call: TRBV5-1
clone_size: -
j_call: TRBJ1-1
d_call: -
cdr3_nt: TGCGCCAGCAGCATGAGCCGGTTCCCTTCCATGAACACTGAAGCTTTCTTT
cdr3_aa: CASSMSRFPSMNTEAFF

v_call: TRBV2
clone_size: -
j_call: TRBJ1-1
d_call: -
cdr3_nt: TGTGCCAGCAGTGTAGTAGAAGCTTTCTTT
cdr3_aa: CASSVVEAFF

v_call: TRBV2
clone_size: -
j_call: TRBJ1-1
d_call: TRBD1
cdr3_nt: TGTGCCAGCAACCGCGGACAGGGCGTCGCTTTCTTT
cdr3_aa: CASNRGQGVAFF

v_call: TRBV9
clone_size: -
j_call: TRBJ1-2
d_call: TRBD1
cdr3_nt: TGTGCCAGCAGCGTAGAGGACAGGGCCTATGGCTACACCTTC
cdr3_aa: CASSVEDRAYGYTF

v_call: TRBV10-3
clone_size: -
j_call: TRBJ1-2
d_call: -
cdr3_nt: TGTGCCATCAGTGAACGGGAAGAGGGCTACACCTTC
cdr3_aa: CAISEREEGYTF

v_call: TRBV5-1
clone_size: -
j_call: TRBJ1-2
d_call: TRBD1
cdr3_nt: TGCGCCAGCAGCCCGGGACAGGGCTCGAATGGCTACACCTTC
cdr3_aa: CASSPGQGSNGYTF

v_call: TRBV4-1
clone_size: -
j_call: TRBJ2-1
d_call: -
cdr3_nt: TGCGCCAGCAGCCCGGGAGAGAAAGCCATCAATGAGCAGTTCTTC
cdr3_aa: CASSPGEKAINEQFF

v_call: TRBV5-1
clone_size: -
j_call: TRBJ1-1
d_call: TRBD1
cdr3_nt: TGCGCCAGCAGCTTGGATAGGGGGCCCGGGGCTGAAGCTTTCTTT
cdr3_aa: CASSLDRGPGAEAFF

v_call: TRBV19
clone_size: -
j_call: TRBJ2-1
d_call: TRBD2
cdr3_nt: TGTGCCAGTAGTATTGGACTAGCGGGGGGGCCTGAGCAGTTCTTC
cdr3_aa: CASSIGLAGGPEQFF

v_call: TRBV2
clone_size: once
j_call: TRBJ1-2
d_call: TRBD1
cdr3_nt: TGTGCCAGCAGTTTAACAGGGGCCAACTATGGCTACACCTTC
cdr3_aa: CASSLTGANYGYTF

v_call: TRBV28
clone_size: -
j_call: TRBJ1-3
d_call: TRBD1
cdr3_nt: TGTGCCAGCAGTACAGGGGACTCTGGAAACACCATATATTTT
cdr3_aa: CASSTGDSGNTIYF

v_call: TRBV5-1
clone_size: -
j_call: TRBJ1-6
d_call: -
cdr3_nt: TGCGCCAGCAGCTTGGATCCCGGGGGAGGCTCACCCCTCCACTTT
cdr3_aa: CASSLDPGGGSPLHF

v_call: TRBV24-1
clone_size: -
j_call: TRBJ1-5
d_call: -
cdr3_nt: TGTGCCACCAGTGATAGACAGTTGAATCAGCCCCAGCATTTT
cdr3_aa: CATSDRQLNQPQHF

v_call: TRBV4-1
clone_size: -
j_call: TRBJ2-5
d_call: -
cdr3_nt: TGCGCCAGCAGCCAAGGCCTGAGAGAGGAGACCCAGTACTTC
cdr3_aa: CASSQGLREETQYF

v_call: TRBV27
clone_size: -
j_call: TRBJ2-2
d_call: TRBD1
cdr3_nt: TGTGCCAGCAGCCGCTGGACAGGGGGGACCGGGGAGCTGTTTTTT
cdr3_aa: CASSRWTGGTGELFF

v_call: TRBV2
clone_size: few
j_call: TRBJ2-3
d_call: -
cdr3_nt: TGTGCCAGCAGTGAATGGGGCGCGAGAAGCACAGATACGCAGTATTTT
cdr3_aa: CASSEWGARSTDTQYF

v_call: TRBV6-1
clone_size: -
j_call: TRBJ1-3
d_call: -
cdr3_nt: TGTGCCAGCAGTGATTTAACGGGCTCTGGAAACACCATATATTTT
cdr3_aa: CASSDLTGSGNTIYF

v_call: TRBV5-5
clone_size: -
j_call: TRBJ2-2
d_call: TRBD2
cdr3_nt: TGTGCCAGCAGGCGGACTAGCAGAGACACCGGGGAGCTGTTTTTT
cdr3_aa: CASRRTSRDTGELFF

v_call: TRBV3-1/TRBV3-2
clone_size: -
j_call: TRBJ1-4
d_call: -
cdr3_nt: TGTGCCAGCAGCCCCCCGGGATCCGCGCCGGAAAAACTGTTTTTT
cdr3_aa: CASSPPGSAPEKLFF

v_call: TRBV20-1
clone_size: once
j_call: TRBJ2-7
d_call: TRBD1
cdr3_nt: TGCAGTGCTACACAGGGGCGGGAGCAGTACTTC
cdr3_aa: CSATQGREQYF

v_call: TRBV30
clone_size: -
j_call: TRBJ1-2
d_call: TRBD1
cdr3_nt: TGTGCCTGGAGTGTACTAGGACAGGGGAACTATGGCTACACCTTC
cdr3_aa: CAWSVLGQGNYGYTF

v_call: TRBV5-5
clone_size: -
j_call: TRBJ2-3
d_call: -
cdr3_nt: TGTGCCAGCAGCTCGACTAGTTCGAGCGCAGATACGCAGTATTTT
cdr3_aa: CASSSTSSSADTQYF

v_call: TRBV5-1
clone_size: -
j_call: TRBJ2-7
d_call: TRBD1
cdr3_nt: TGCGCCAGCAGCAACTACCAGGGGGCCTACGAGCAGTACTTC
cdr3_aa: CASSNYQGAYEQYF

v_call: TRBV10-3
clone_size: once
j_call: TRBJ2-5
d_call: -
cdr3_nt: TGTGCCATCAGCGACAGGAGAGGGAAAGAGACCCAGTACTTC
cdr3_aa: CAISDRRGKETQYF

v_call: TRBV19
clone_size: -
j_call: TRBJ2-7
d_call: TRBD1
cdr3_nt: TGTGCCAGTAATACAGGGGTAGGCTACGAGCAGTACTTC
cdr3_aa: CASNTGVGYEQYF

v_call: TRBV30
clone_size: -
j_call: TRBJ1-6
d_call: -
cdr3_nt: TGTGCCTGGAGAATCTTCCTGGGGGCTAACAATTCACCCCTCCACTTT
cdr3_aa: CAWRIFLGANNSPLHF

v_call: TRBV27
clone_size: -
j_call: TRBJ2-7
d_call: -
cdr3_nt: TGTGCCAGCAACTCCCCTTTCCCGGTGCTGAGCAACGAGCAGTACTTC
cdr3_aa: CASNSPFPVLSNEQYF